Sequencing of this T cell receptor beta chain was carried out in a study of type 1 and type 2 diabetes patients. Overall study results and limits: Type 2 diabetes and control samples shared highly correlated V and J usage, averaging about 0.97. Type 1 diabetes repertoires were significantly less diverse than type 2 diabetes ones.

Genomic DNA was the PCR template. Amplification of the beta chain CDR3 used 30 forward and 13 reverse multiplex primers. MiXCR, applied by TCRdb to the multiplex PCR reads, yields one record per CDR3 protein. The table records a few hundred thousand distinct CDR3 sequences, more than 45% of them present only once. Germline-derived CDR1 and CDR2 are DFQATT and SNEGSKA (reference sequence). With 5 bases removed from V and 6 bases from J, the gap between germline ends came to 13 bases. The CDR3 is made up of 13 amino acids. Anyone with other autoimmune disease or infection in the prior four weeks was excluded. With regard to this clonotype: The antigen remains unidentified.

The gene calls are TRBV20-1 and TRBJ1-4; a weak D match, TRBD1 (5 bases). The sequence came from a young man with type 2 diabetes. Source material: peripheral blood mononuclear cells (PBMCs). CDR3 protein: CSAPRGNDEKLFF. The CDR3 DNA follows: TGCAGTGCTCCTAGGGGAAACGATGAAAAACTGTTTTTT.